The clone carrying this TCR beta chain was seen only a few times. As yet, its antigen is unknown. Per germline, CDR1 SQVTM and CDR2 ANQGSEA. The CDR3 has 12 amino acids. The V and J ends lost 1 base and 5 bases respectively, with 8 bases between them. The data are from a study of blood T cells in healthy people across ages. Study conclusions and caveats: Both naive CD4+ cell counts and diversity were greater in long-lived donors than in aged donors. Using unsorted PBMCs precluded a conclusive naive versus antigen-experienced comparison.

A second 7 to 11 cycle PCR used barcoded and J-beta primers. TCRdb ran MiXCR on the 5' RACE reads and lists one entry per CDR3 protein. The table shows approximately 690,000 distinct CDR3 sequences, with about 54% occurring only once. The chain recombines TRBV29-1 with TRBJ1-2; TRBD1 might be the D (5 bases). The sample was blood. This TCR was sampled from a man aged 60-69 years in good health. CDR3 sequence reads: CSVEGTTYGYTF. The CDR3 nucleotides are TGCAGCGTTGAAGGGACAACTTATGGCTACACCTTC.